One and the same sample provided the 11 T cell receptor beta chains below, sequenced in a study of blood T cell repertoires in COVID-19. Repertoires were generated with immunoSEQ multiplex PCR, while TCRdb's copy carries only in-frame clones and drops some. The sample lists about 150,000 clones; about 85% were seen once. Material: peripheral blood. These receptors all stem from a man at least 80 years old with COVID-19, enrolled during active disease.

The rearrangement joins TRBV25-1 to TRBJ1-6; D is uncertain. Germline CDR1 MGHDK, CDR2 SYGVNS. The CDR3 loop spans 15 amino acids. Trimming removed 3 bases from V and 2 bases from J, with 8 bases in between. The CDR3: CASSDPGPYNSPLHF. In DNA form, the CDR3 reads TGTGCCAGCAGTGACCCTGGCCCCTATAATTCACCCCTCCACTTT.

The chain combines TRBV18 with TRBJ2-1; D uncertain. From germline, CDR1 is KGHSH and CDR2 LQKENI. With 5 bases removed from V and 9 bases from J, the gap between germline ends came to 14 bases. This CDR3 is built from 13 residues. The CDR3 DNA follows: TGTGCCAGCTCAACTCAAGAAGCACCTGAGCAGTTCTTC. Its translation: CASSTQEAPEQFF.

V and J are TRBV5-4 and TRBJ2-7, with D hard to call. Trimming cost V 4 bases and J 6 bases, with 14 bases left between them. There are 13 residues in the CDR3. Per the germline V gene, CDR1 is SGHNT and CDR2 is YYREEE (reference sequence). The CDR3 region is CASSRSLAGEQYF. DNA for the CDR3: TGTGCCAGCAGCCGAAGCTTAGCTGGCGAGCAGTACTTC.

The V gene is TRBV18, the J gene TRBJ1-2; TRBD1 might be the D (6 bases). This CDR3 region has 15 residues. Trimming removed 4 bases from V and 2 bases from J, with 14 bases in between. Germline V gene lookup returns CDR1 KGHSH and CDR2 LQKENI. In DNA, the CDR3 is TGTGCCAGCTCACGTCCACCGACAGGAAACTATGGCTACACCTTC. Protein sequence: CASSRPPTGNYGYTF.

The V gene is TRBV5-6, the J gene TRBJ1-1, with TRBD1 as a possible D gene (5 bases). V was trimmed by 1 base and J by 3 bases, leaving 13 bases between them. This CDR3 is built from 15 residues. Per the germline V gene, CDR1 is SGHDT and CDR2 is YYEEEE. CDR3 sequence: CASSLYGAGDTEAFF. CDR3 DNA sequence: TGTGCCAGCAGCTTGTATGGGGCAGGAGACACTGAAGCTTTCTTT.

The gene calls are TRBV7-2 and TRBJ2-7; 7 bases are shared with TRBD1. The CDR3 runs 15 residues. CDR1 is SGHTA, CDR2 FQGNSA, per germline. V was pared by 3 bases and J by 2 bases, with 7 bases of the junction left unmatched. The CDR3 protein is CASSLRAGGTYEQYF. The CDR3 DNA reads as TGTGCCAGCAGCTTGCGTGCAGGGGGAACCTACGAGCAGTACTTC.

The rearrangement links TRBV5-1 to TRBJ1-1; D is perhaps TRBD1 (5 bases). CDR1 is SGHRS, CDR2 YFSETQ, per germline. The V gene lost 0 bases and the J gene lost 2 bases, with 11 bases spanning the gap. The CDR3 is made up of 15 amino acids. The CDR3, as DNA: TGCGCCAGCAGCTTGGAAGACAGCTCAAACACTGAAGCTTTCTTT. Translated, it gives CASSLEDSSNTEAFF.

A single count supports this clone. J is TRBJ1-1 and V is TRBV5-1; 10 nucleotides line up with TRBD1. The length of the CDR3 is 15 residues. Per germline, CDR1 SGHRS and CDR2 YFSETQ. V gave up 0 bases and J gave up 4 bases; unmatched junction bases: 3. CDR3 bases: TGCGCCAGCAGCTTGGGGGACAGGGGAGTCACTGAAGCTTTCTTT. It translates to CASSLGDRGVTEAFF.

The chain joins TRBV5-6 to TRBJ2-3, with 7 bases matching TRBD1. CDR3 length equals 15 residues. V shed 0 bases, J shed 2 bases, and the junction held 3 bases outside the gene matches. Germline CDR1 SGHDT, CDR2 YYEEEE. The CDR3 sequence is CASSLDDRVTDTQYF. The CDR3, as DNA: TGTGCCAGCAGCTTGGATGACAGGGTCACAGATACGCAGTATTTT.

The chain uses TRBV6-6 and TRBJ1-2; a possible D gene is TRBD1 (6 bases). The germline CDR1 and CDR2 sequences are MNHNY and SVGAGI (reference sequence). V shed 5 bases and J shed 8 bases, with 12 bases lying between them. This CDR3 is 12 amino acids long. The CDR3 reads CASSLQGDGYTF. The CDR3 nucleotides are TGTGCCAGCAGTCTACAGGGAGACGGCTACACCTTC.

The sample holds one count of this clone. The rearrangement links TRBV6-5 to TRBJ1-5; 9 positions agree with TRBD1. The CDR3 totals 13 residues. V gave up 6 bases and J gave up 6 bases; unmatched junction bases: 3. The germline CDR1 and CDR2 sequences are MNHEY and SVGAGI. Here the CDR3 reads CASSGQGRQPQHF. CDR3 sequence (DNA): TGTGCCAGCAGCGGACAGGGGCGTCAGCCCCAGCATTTT.